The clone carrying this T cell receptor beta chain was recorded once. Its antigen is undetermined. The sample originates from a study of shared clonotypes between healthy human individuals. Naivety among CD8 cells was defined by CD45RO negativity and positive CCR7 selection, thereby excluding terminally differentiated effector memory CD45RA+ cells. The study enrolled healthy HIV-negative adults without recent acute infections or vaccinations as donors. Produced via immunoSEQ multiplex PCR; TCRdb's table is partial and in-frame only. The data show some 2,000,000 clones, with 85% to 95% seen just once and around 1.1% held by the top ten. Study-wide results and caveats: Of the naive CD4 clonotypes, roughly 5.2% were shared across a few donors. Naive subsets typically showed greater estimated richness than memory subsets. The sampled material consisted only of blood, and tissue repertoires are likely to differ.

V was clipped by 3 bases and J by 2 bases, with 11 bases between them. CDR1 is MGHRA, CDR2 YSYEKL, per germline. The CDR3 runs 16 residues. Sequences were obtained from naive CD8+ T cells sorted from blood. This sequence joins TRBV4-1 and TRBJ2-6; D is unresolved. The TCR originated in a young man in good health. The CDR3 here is CASSHGLHAGANVLTF. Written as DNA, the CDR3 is TGCGCCAGCAGCCACGGGCTGCACGCTGGGGCCAACGTCCTGACTTTC.